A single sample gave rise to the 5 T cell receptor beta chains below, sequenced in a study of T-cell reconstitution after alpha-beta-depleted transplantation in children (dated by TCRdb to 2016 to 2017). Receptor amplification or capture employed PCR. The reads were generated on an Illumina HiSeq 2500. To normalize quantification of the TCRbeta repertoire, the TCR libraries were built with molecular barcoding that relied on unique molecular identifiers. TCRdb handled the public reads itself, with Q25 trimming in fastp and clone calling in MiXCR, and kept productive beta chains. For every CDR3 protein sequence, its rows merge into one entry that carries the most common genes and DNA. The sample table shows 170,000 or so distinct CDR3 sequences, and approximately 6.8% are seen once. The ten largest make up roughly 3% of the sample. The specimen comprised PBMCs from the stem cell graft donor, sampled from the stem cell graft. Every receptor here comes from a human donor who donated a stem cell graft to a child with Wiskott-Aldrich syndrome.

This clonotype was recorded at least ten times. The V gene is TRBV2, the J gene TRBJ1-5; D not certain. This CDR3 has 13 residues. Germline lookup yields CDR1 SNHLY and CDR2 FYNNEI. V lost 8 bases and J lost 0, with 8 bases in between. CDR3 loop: CASRQHSNQPQHF. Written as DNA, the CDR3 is TGTGCCAGCCGTCAGCATAGCAATCAGCCCCAGCATTTT. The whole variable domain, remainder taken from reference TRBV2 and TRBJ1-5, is EPEVTQTPSHQVTQMGQEVILRCVPISNHLYFYWYRQILGQKVEFLVSFYNNEISEKSEIFDDQFSVERPDGSNFTLKIRSTKLEDSAMYFCASRQHSNQPQHFGDGTRLSIL.

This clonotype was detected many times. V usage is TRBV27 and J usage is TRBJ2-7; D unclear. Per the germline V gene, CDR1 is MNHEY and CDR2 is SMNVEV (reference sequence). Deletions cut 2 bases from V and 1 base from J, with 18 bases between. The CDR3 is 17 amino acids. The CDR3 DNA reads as TGTGCCAGCAGTTTAAAGAGGCTACTTACAAGATCCTACGAGCAGTACTTC. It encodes CASSLKRLLTRSYEQYF.

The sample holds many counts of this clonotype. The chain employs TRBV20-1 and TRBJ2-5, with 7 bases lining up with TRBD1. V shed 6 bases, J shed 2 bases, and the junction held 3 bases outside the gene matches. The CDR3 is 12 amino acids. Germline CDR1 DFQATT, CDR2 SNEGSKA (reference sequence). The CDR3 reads CSADRDQETQYF. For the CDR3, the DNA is TGCAGTGCCGACAGGGATCAAGAGACCCAGTACTTC.

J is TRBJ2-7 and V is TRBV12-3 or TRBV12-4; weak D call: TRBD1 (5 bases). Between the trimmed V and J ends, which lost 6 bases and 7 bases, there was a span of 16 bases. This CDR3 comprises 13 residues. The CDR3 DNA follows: TGTGCCAGCAGCACAGGTCTCACTGGGGAGCAGTACTTC. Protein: CASSTGLTGEQYF.

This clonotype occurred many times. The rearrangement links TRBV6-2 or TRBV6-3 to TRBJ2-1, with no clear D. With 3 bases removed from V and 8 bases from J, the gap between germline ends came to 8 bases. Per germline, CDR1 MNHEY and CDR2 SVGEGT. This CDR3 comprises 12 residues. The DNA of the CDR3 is TGTGCCAGCAGTTATTCTGCGCATGAGCAGTTCTTC. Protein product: CASSYSAHEQFF.